This T cell receptor beta chain stems from a study of cytomegalovirus exposure and HLA in healthy donors. With 60 Vbeta and 13 Jbeta primers, the PCR was carried out. TCRdb's copy holds only in-frame clones and misses some; the assay was immunoSEQ multiplex PCR. In the table there are tens of thousands of clones, just over 70% of which are singletons. The CDR3 loop spans 14 amino acids. Germline lookup yields CDR1 MNHNY and CDR2 SVGAGI (reference sequence). Trimming removed 5 bases from V and 0 bases from J, with 9 bases in between. The clonotype originates from a man aged 55 to 70 in good health and CMV-seronegative. The sequenced material came from PBMCs. The chain uses TRBV6-6 and TRBJ2-3; D ambiguous. The CDR3 DNA follows: TGTGCCAGCAGTGGGCCAGCTAGCACAGATACGCAGTATTTT. This translates into CASSGPASTDTQYF.